A selection of T cell receptor beta chains follows, all from one sample in a study of T cells after yellow fever vaccination. TCRdb reprocessed the 5' RACE reads via MiXCR and lists one record per CDR3 protein. The sample consists of 90,000 to 150,000 distinct CDR3 sequences, around 6.7% of them appearing once. The material sequenced was CD4+ T cells sorted from PBMCs, taken more than 40 days after the first yellow fever vaccination. The receptors come from a man in his late teens or twenties who received the YFV17D yellow fever vaccine. Both conserved end residues are part of each CDR3. D genes are given only for firm matches. Not every row has a clone size; where given, it reads once, few, many or a size class.

D: TRBD1
V: TRBV11-1
J: TRBJ2-7
size: many
DNA: TGTGCCAGCAGCTTATCTTACCTCAAAGGGGACAGGGGCCACGAGCAGTACTTC
CDR3: CASSLSYLKGDRGHEQYF

D: -
V: TRBV19
J: TRBJ2-1
size: many
DNA: TGTGCCAGTAGTATCGGACTATACTACAATGAGCAGTTCTTC
CDR3: CASSIGLYYNEQFF

D: -
V: TRBV9
J: TRBJ1-5
size: many
DNA: TGTGCCAGCAGCCTCAGTCCTACTAGCAATCAGCCCCAGCATTTT
CDR3: CASSLSPTSNQPQHF

D: TRBD2
V: TRBV2
J: TRBJ2-1
size: many
DNA: TGTGCCAGCAGTGCGATAGGACTAGCGGCTTACAATGAGCAGTTCTTC
CDR3: CASSAIGLAAYNEQFF

D: TRBD1
V: TRBV2
J: TRBJ2-2
size: many
DNA: TGTGCCAGCAGTACAGGGGGCACCGGGGAGCTGTTTTTT
CDR3: CASSTGGTGELFF

D: -
V: TRBV4-3
J: TRBJ2-1
size: many
DNA: TGCGCCAGCAGCCAAGATGACTCCTACAATGAGCAGTTCTTC
CDR3: CASSQDDSYNEQFF

D: -
V: TRBV7-2
J: TRBJ1-3
size: many
DNA: TGTGCCAGCAGCTTAGTAGGCCAGGGGCGAAACACCATATATTTT
CDR3: CASSLVGQGRNTIYF

D: -
V: TRBV7-2
J: TRBJ1-4
size: many
DNA: TGTGCCAGCAGCTGGTCGTATGCAACTAATGAAAAACTGTTTTTT
CDR3: CASSWSYATNEKLFF

D: -
V: TRBV27
J: TRBJ1-2
size: -
DNA: TGTGCCAGCAAAAAACAAACAGCTAACTATGGCTACACCTTC
CDR3: CASKKQTANYGYTF

D: -
V: TRBV6-2/TRBV6-3
J: TRBJ2-2
size: many
DNA: TGTGCCAGCAGTCGCCCGACTTCGAACACCGGGGAGCTGTTTTTT
CDR3: CASSRPTSNTGELFF

D: -
V: TRBV2
J: TRBJ1-1
size: many
DNA: TGTGCCAGCAGTGAGTCGACTGAAGCTTTCTTT
CDR3: CASSESTEAFF

D: -
V: TRBV2
J: TRBJ2-5
size: -
DNA: TGTGCCAGCAGAAACGCCATAGAGACCCAGTACTTC
CDR3: CASRNAIETQYF

D: TRBD1
V: TRBV19
J: TRBJ2-2
size: many
DNA: TGTGCCAGTAGTCCTCGATGGACAGGGGATTTCGCCGGGGAGCTGTTTTTT
CDR3: CASSPRWTGDFAGELFF

D: -
V: TRBV4-3
J: TRBJ1-1
size: many
DNA: TGCGCCAGCAGCCAAGCTCGGGGCTATGAAGCTTTCTTT
CDR3: CASSQARGYEAFF

D: TRBD2
V: TRBV12-3/TRBV12-4
J: TRBJ2-1
size: many
DNA: TGTGCCAGCAGTTTAGCGGTACTAGCGGGGGGGCGTGAGCAGTTCTTC
CDR3: CASSLAVLAGGREQFF

D: -
V: TRBV6-1
J: TRBJ2-3
size: -
DNA: TGTGCCAGCAGTGTGGGGGCCAGCGCCAGCACAGATACGCAGTATTTT
CDR3: CASSVGASASTDTQYF

D: TRBD2
V: TRBV11-2
J: TRBJ2-1
size: many
DNA: TGTGCCAGCAGCTTAGATCCTAGGGCTAGCGGGGGGGTATACAATGAGCAGTTCTTC
CDR3: CASSLDPRASGGVYNEQFF

D: -
V: TRBV6-1
J: TRBJ1-3
size: many
DNA: TGTGCCAGCAGAGCCGGACATATCTCTGGAAACACCATATATTTT
CDR3: CASRAGHISGNTIYF

D: -
V: TRBV30
J: TRBJ2-2
size: many
DNA: TGTGCCTGGAGTGCGTTGTTCGGGGAGCTGTTTTTT
CDR3: CAWSALFGELFF

D: -
V: TRBV12-3/TRBV12-4
J: TRBJ1-1
size: many
DNA: TGTGCCAGCAGTTTCGCCGGGAACACTGAAGCTTTCTTT
CDR3: CASSFAGNTEAFF

D: TRBD2
V: TRBV7-6
J: TRBJ2-2
size: few
DNA: TGTGCCAGCAGCTTAGGCGGGGGGGCCAACACCGGGGAGCTGTTTTTT
CDR3: CASSLGGGANTGELFF

D: -
V: TRBV7-8
J: TRBJ2-3
size: many
DNA: TGTGCCAGCAGCTTAGATGGGGGGGCCACAGATACGCAGTATTTT
CDR3: CASSLDGGATDTQYF

D: -
V: TRBV5-1
J: TRBJ2-5
size: medium-sized
DNA: TGTGCCAGCAGCTTCCAAGAGACCCAGTACTTC
CDR3: CASSFQETQYF

D: TRBD1
V: TRBV5-1
J: TRBJ1-6
size: many
DNA: TGCGCCAGCAGCATCGGACAGGGCACCAATAATTCACCCCTCCACTTT
CDR3: CASSIGQGTNNSPLHF

D: -
V: TRBV5-1
J: TRBJ1-5
size: -
DNA: TGCGCCAGCACAGAACGGCCTGGGAGCAATCAGCCCCAGCATTTT
CDR3: CASTERPGSNQPQHF

D: -
V: TRBV5-1
J: TRBJ2-1
size: many
DNA: TGCGCCAGCAGACAGGGCAATGAGCAGTTCTTC
CDR3: CASRQGNEQFF

D: TRBD1
V: TRBV10-3
J: TRBJ2-4
size: many
DNA: TGTGCCATCAGGGGGACAGGGGACATTCAGTACTTC
CDR3: CAIRGTGDIQYF